The table lists the clone carrying this T cell receptor beta chain with a few counts. This entry is derived from a study of blood T cells in healthy people across ages. The CDR3 extends over 14 amino acids. V lost 7 bases and J lost 7, with 16 bases in between. CDR1 and CDR2 (germline): MNHNY, SVGAGI (reference sequence). A sample-barcoded 5' primer and a J-beta primer mix were used in a second PCR of roughly 7 to 12 cycles. TCRdb passed the 5' RACE reads through MiXCR, listing each CDR3 protein once. The profile shows some 1.8 million distinct CDR3 sequences, about 39% of them singletons. The sequenced sample consisted of blood. The chain uses TRBV6-6 and TRBJ1-4, with D possibly matching TRBD1 (6 bases). This TCR came from a human donor in good health. This chain's CDR3 is CASNTGTGFEKLFF. The CDR3 nucleotides are TGTGCCAGCAATACTGGCACAGGGTTTGAAAAACTGTTTTTT.